This T cell receptor beta chain was retrieved from a study of blood T cell repertoires in COVID-19. As to this clone: One end of the junction is discordant with germline, which a read error may explain.

Repertoires were generated with immunoSEQ multiplex PCR, while TCRdb's copy carries only in-frame clones and drops some. The sample holds a few hundred thousand clones; over 75% are singletons and the top ten take approximately 3.1%. The germline V gene encodes CDR1 SEHNR and CDR2 FQNEAQ (reference sequence). CDR3 size: 17 residues. V and J are TRBV7-9 and TRBJ2-7, with 7 bases fitting TRBD1. Sequencing was done on a sample of PBMCs or T cells enriched from blood (not recorded which). The sequence derives from a young woman who had recovered from COVID-19. The CDR3 is CASSLTPQGIFSHEQYF. In DNA form, the CDR3 reads TGTGCCAGCAGCTTAACCCCACAGGGGATCTTCTCCCACGAGCAGTACTTC.